Below are 2 T cell receptor beta chains sequenced from a single sample in a study of OX40 agonist ivuxolimab in advanced cancers. Produced via immunoSEQ multiplex PCR; TCRdb's table is partial and in-frame only. The sample lists tens of thousands of clones, 75% to 85% occurring once. This specimen consisted of CD4+ or CD8+ T cells sorted from blood, obtained in a trial of the OX40 agonist ivuxolimab. All receptors come from an adult with an advanced solid tumor such as melanoma, head and neck, liver or kidney cancer.

This clone turned up a few times. The rearrangement uses TRBV7-8 and TRBJ2-7; no definite D call. Trimming left V 4 bases short and J 3 bases short, with 10 bases between. Germline CDR1 reads SGHVS; CDR2 reads FQNEAQ. The CDR3 totals 13 residues. As DNA, the CDR3 is TGTGCCAGCAGCTCCGGTCCTTACTACGAGCAGTACTTC. It is translated as CASSSGPYYEQYF.

V is TRBV19 and J is TRBJ1-2; weak D call: TRBD1 (6 bases). The V gene's germline CDR1 is LNHDA and CDR2 SQIVND (reference sequence). The CDR3 spans 14 residues. V lost 4 bases to trimming and J lost 4 bases, with 13 bases between them. The CDR3 coding sequence is TGTGCCAGTAGTAAATCCGACAGGATCTATGGCTACACCTTC. This codes for CASSKSDRIYGYTF. Supplemented by reference TRBV19 and TRBJ1-2, the full variable domain reads DGGITQSPKYLFRKEGQNVTLSCEQNLNHDAMYWYRQDPGQGLRLIYYSQIVNDFQKGDIAEGYSVSREKKESFPLTVTSAQKNPTAFYLCASSKSDRIYGYTFGSGTRLTVV.